This T cell receptor beta chain came from a study of T cell responses to AZD1222 COVID-19 vaccine. General study findings and limits: Donors were mostly white British, more females; clonal diversity possibly underestimated. Spike-specific TCR breadth and depth rose after two AZD1222 doses. Baseline seropositives among AZD1222 recipients totaled only six. After the peak T cell response, and only then, were repertoires sampled.

This clone came up once. Its target is unknown. V was clipped by 4 bases and J by 3 bases; unmatched bases: 6. Germline CDR1 and CDR2: LGHDT and YNNKEL (reference sequence). The CDR3 spans 15 residues. Measured with immunoSEQ multiplex PCR; TCRdb has only the in-frame clones, and not every one. The sample lists about 140,000 clones, 85% to 95% occurring once. The sequences come from peripheral blood, collected 28 days after the second AZD1222 dose. The origin of this receptor is an adult who received the AZD1222 COVID-19 vaccine. V usage is TRBV3-1 (or the pseudogene TRBV3-2) and J usage is TRBJ2-5, with 9 bases aligning to TRBD2. The CDR3 protein is CASSLAGEVEETQYF. CDR3 in DNA: TGTGCCAGCAGCCTAGCGGGAGAAGTGGAAGAGACCCAGTACTTC.